A selection of T cell receptor beta chains follows, all from one sample in a study of regulatory T cells. The data were produced by immunoSEQ multiplex PCR, yet TCRdb's version contains in-frame clones alone and is incomplete. Among around 16,000 clones listed, approximately 80% were seen once. Sequenced sample: conventional CD4+ T cells sorted from blood. These receptors all stem from a person aged 25 to 39 with CD3G deficiency. Each CDR3 is given with its conserved first and last residue. A D gene is named only where the DNA matches it firmly. Clone sizes are given selectively: once, few, many, or a class where the clone is expanded.

CDR3aa,CDR3nt,len,abundance,v_gene,d_gene,j_gene
CASSQPGYEQYF,TGTGCCAGCAGTCAGCCGGGTTACGAGCAGTACTTC,12,.,TRBV28,.,TRBJ2-7
CASSLLGDGTEAFF,TGTGCCAGCAGTTTACTAGGAGACGGCACTGAAGCTTTCTTT,14,few,TRBV28,.,TRBJ1-1
CASSERSRNTEAFF,TGTGCCAGCAGTGAACGTTCGCGTAACACTGAAGCTTTCTTT,14,.,TRBV6-1,.,TRBJ1-1
CASSLTGGGGYTF,TGCGCCAGCAGCTTGACAGGGGGAGGTGGCTACACCTTC,13,.,TRBV5-1,TRBD1,TRBJ1-2
CASSEQGQLNTEAFF,TGTGCCAGCAGTGAACAGGGACAGCTGAACACTGAAGCTTTCTTT,15,.,TRBV6-1,TRBD1,TRBJ1-1
CASSGYGYTF,TGTGCCAGCAGTGGGTATGGCTACACCTTC,10,.,TRBV6-1,.,TRBJ1-2
CASSLDQGVRELFF,TGCGCCAGCAGCTTGGACCAGGGGGTCCGGGAGCTGTTTTTT,14,.,TRBV5-1,TRBD1,TRBJ2-2
CASSPQGSYGYTF,TGTGCCAGCAGCCCACAGGGAAGCTATGGCTACACCTTC,13,.,TRBV7-9,.,TRBJ1-2
CASTRGPQETQYF,TGTGCCAGCACCCGAGGCCCCCAAGAGACCCAGTACTTC,13,.,TRBV6-6,.,TRBJ2-5
CASSPDVTSTDTQYF,TGTGCCAGCAGCCCCGACGTCACAAGCACAGATACGCAGTATTTT,15,.,TRBV7-9,.,TRBJ2-3
CASTAGQGYFSGANVLTF,TGTGCCAGCACCGCGGGACAGGGGTACTTTTCTGGGGCCAACGTCCTGACTTTC,18,.,TRBV28,TRBD1,TRBJ2-6
CASSPRLARRAYGANVLTF,TGTGCCAGTAGTCCCCGACTCGCTCGCAGGGCCTACGGGGCCAACGTCCTGACTTTC,19,.,TRBV19,.,TRBJ2-6
CASGGAAGANTGELFF,TGTGCCAGCGGGGGGGCAGCGGGCGCGAACACCGGGGAGCTGTTTTTT,16,few,TRBV7-8,.,TRBJ2-2
CASSPRRGEQYF,TGCGCCAGCAGCCCCCGGCGGGGTGAGCAGTACTTC,12,.,TRBV10-2,.,TRBJ2-7
CASSAQQGFTEAFF,TGTGCCAGCAGCGCCCAACAGGGGTTCACTGAAGCTTTCTTT,14,.,TRBV7-9,TRBD1,TRBJ1-1
CASRPTWESNSPLHF,TGCGCCAGCAGACCCACGTGGGAGAGTAATTCACCCCTCCACTTT,15,.,TRBV5-1,.,TRBJ1-6
CASSLGLAGKETQYF,TGCGCCAGCAGCTTGGGGCTAGCGGGGAAAGAGACCCAGTACTTC,15,.,TRBV5-1,TRBD2,TRBJ2-5
CASSLATGGEYEQYF,TGTGCCAGCAGCTTAGCGACGGGGGGCGAATACGAGCAGTACTTC,15,.,TRBV7-8,.,TRBJ2-7
CASSLSGRAFRAYSGANVLTF,TGTGCCAGCAGTTTATCCGGAAGGGCCTTTCGGGCCTACTCTGGGGCCAACGTCCTGACTTTC,21,.,TRBV28,.,TRBJ2-6
CASSQSGTPKTTDTQYF,TGCGCCAGCAGTCAATCTGGGACCCCCAAGACCACAGATACGCAGTATTTT,17,.,TRBV23-1,.,TRBJ2-3
CASKPTSTGELFF,TGTGCCAGCAAACCGACATCCACCGGGGAGCTGTTTTTT,13,.,TRBV28,.,TRBJ2-2
CASPYFRGSNQPQHF,TGTGCCAGCCCGTACTTTCGTGGGTCGAATCAGCCCCAGCATTTT,15,few,TRBV18,.,TRBJ1-5
CASSLGLRNEQFF,TGCGCCAGCAGCTTGGGTCTGAGGAATGAGCAGTTCTTC,13,.,TRBV5-1,.,TRBJ2-1
CASSTRGIYEQYF,TGTGCCAGCAGCACCAGGGGAATCTACGAGCAGTACTTC,13,.,TRBV28,.,TRBJ2-7
CASSEALGPHDEQYF,TGTGCCAGCAGTGAAGCATTAGGGCCCCACGACGAGCAGTACTTC,15,few,TRBV6-1,.,TRBJ2-7
CASSPFASGRSEQYF,TGTGCCAGCAGCCCTTTTGCTAGCGGGAGAAGCGAGCAGTACTTC,15,few,TRBV28,TRBD2,TRBJ2-7
CASSAGGLHQPQHF,TGCGCCAGCAGTGCAGGGGGCCTCCACCAGCCCCAGCATTTT,14,.,TRBV10-2,TRBD1,TRBJ1-5
CASSVTREAPIYTF,TGTGCCAGCTCTGTCACTAGGGAAGCGCCAATCTACACCTTC,14,.,TRBV28,.,TRBJ1-2
CAISEDMSGSPLHF,TGTGCCATCAGTGAGGACATGTCAGGTTCACCCCTCCACTTT,14,.,TRBV10-3,.,TRBJ1-6
CASSESDLRQGAQDGYTF,TGCGCCAGCAGTGAGTCGGACCTCCGGCAGGGGGCGCAGGATGGCTACACCTTC,18,.,TRBV10-1,TRBD1,TRBJ1-2
CASSLQGRPRYGYTF,TGTGCCAGCAGTTTGCAAGGGCGGCCGAGGTATGGCTACACCTTC,15,.,TRBV28,.,TRBJ1-2
CASSPGTLGTEAFF,TGTGCCAGCAGCCCCGGGACTTTGGGCACTGAAGCTTTCTTT,14,once,TRBV11-2,.,TRBJ1-1
CASSPGQARSSEQYF,TGTGCCAGCAGCCCCGGACAGGCCCGTTCCTCCGAGCAGTACTTC,15,.,TRBV28,TRBD1,TRBJ2-7
CASSLISGDFEKLFF,TGTGCCAGCAGTTTAATCTCCGGTGACTTCGAAAAACTGTTTTTT,15,.,TRBV28,.,TRBJ1-4
CASSWASNTEAFF,TGCGCCAGCAGCTGGGCGTCGAACACTGAAGCTTTCTTT,13,once,TRBV5-1,.,TRBJ1-1
CASSFSRARRGTGELFF,TGTGCCAGCAGTTTCTCCCGTGCCCGGCGGGGCACCGGGGAGCTGTTTTTT,17,.,TRBV28,.,TRBJ2-2
CASSLLGVDYNEQFF,TGCGCCAGCAGCTTGCTCGGGGTGGACTACAATGAGCAGTTCTTC,15,.,TRBV5-1,.,TRBJ2-1